This paragraph reports one TCR beta chain. This entry belongs to a study of blood T cell repertoires in COVID-19. For the study at large: COVID-19 samples from acute and convalescent phases originated in the United States, Italy and Spain. T cells, B-cell-depleted T cells, or PBMCs provided the cDNA or gDNA that served as material.

TCRdb's table, derived via immunoSEQ multiplex PCR, lists solely in-frame clones and lacks some. Here the sample spans under 60,000 clones, roughly 90% being singletons. This CDR3 has 13 residues. Germline V gene data show CDR1 as LNHDA and CDR2 as SQIVND (reference sequence). The V and J ends lost 5 bases and 5 bases respectively, with 12 bases between them. The chain carries TRBV19 and TRBJ2-5, with D maybe TRBD2 (6 bases). The origin of this receptor is a man in his fifties with acute or convalescent COVID-19. The specimen was peripheral blood. The CDR3 region is CASSPLGRETQYF. Written as DNA, the CDR3 is TGTGCCAGTAGTCCACTAGGGAGGGAGACCCAGTACTTC.